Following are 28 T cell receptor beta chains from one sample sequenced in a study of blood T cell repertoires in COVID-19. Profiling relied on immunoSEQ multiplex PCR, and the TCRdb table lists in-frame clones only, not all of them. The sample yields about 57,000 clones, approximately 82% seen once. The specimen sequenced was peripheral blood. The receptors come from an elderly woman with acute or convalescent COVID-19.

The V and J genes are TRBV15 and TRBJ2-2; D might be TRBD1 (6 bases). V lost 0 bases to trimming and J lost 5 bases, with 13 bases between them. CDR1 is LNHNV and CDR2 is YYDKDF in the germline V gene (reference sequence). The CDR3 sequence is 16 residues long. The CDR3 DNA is TGTGCCACCAGCAGAGAAGGGGGTTCCGGGACCGGGGAGCTGTTTTTT. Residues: CATSREGGSGTGELFF. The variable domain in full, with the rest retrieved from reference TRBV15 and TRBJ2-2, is DAMVIQNPRYQVTQFGKPVTLSCSQTLNHNVMYWYQQKSSQAPKLLFHYYDKDFNNEADTPDNFQSRRPNTSFCFLDIRSPGLGDTAMYLCATSREGGSGTGELFFGEGSRLTVL.

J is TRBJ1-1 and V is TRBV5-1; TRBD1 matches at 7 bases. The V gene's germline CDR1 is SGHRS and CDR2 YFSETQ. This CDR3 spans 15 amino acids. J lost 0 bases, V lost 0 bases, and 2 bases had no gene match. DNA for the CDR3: TGCGCCAGCAGCTTGGGACAGGGTGTGAACACTGAAGCTTTCTTT. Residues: CASSLGQGVNTEAFF.

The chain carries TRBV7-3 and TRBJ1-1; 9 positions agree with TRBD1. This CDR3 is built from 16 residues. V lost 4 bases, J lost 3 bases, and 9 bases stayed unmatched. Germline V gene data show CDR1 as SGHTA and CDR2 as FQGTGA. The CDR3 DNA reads TGTGCCAGCAGCTCGACAGGGGGAAGAGGTGACACTGAAGCTTTCTTT. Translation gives CASSSTGGRGDTEAFF.

The DNA for the CDR3 is TGCGCCAGCAGCTCTGGACAGGGAGGCAATTCACCCCTCCACTTT. It codes for CASSSGQGGNSPLHF. The chain carries TRBV5-1 and TRBJ1-6; 8 nucleotides align to TRBD1. The J segment lost 7 bases and the V segment lost 3 bases, leaving 6 bases of the junction unmatched. Germline CDR1 reads SGHRS; CDR2 reads YFSETQ. This CDR3 has 15 residues. Drawing the rest from reference TRBV5-1 and TRBJ1-6, the complete variable domain is KAGVTQTPRYLIKTRGQQVTLSCSPISGHRSVSWYQQTPGQGLQFLFEYFSETQRNKGNFPGRFSGRQFSNSRSEMNVSTLELGDSALYLCASSSGQGGNSPLHFGNGTRLTVT.

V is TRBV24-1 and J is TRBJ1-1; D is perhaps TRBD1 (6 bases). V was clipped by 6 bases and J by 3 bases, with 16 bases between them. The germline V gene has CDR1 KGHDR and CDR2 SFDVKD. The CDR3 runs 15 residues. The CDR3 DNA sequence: TGTGCCACCAGTCTAGGGGGAGATGGGGACACTGAAGCTTTCTTT. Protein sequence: CATSLGGDGDTEAFF.

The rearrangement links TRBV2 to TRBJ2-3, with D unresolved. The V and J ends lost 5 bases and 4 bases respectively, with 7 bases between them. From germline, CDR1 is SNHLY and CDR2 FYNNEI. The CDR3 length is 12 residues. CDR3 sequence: CASSPLADTQYF. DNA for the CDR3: TGTGCCAGCAGTCCCTTAGCAGATACGCAGTATTTT.

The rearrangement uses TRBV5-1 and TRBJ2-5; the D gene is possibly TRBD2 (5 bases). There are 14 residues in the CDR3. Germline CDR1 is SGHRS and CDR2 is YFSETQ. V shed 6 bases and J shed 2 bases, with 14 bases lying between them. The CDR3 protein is CASNPGEGQETQYF. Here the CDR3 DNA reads TGCGCCAGCAACCCCGGGGAAGGGCAAGAGACCCAGTACTTC.

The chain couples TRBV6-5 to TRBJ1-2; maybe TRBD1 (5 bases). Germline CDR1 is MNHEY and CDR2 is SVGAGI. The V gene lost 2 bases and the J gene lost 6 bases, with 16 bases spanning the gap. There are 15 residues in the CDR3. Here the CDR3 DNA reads TGTGCCAGCAGTTACCGTCAGGGCCTGGGCCATGGCTACACCTTC. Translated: CASSYRQGLGHGYTF.

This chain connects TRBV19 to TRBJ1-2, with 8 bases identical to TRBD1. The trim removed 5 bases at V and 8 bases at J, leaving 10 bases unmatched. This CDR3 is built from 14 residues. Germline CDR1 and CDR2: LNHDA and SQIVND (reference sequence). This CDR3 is CASSPRDRPLGYTF. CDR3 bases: TGTGCCAGTAGTCCCCGGGACAGGCCTTTGGGCTACACCTTC. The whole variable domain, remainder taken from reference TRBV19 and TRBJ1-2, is DGGITQSPKYLFRKEGQNVTLSCEQNLNHDAMYWYRQDPGQGLRLIYYSQIVNDFQKGDIAEGYSVSREKKESFPLTVTSAQKNPTAFYLCASSPRDRPLGYTFGSGTRLTVV.

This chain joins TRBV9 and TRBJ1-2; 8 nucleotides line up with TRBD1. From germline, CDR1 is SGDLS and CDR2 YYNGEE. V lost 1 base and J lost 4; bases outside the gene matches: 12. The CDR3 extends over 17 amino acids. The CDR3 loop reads CASSVSAGGARGYGYTF. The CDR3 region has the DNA TGTGCCAGCAGCGTATCCGCAGGGGGCGCCCGGGGCTATGGCTACACCTTC.

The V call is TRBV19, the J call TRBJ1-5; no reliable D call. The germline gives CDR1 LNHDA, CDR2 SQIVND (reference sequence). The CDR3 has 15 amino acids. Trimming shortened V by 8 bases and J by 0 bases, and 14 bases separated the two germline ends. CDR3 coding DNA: TGTGCCAGTGGCAGGACTCATAATAGCAATCAGCCCCAGCATTTT. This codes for CASGRTHNSNQPQHF.

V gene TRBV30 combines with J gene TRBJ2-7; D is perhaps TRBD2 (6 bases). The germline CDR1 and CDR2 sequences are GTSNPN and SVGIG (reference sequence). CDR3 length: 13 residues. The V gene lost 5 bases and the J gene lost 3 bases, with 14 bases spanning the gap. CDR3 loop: CAWGGEIFYEQYF. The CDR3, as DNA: TGTGCCTGGGGCGGGGAGATCTTCTACGAGCAGTACTTC.

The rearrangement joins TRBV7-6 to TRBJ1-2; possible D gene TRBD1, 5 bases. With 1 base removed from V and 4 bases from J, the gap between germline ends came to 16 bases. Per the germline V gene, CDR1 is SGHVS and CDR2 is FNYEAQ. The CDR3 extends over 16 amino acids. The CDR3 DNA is TGTGCCAGCAGCTTAGAGGGGACTAAGGTGGGCTATGGCTACACCTTC. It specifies CASSLEGTKVGYGYTF.

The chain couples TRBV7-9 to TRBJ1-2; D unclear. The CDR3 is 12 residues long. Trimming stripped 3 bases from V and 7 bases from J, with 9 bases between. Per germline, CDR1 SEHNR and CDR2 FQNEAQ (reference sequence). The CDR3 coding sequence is TGTGCCAGCAGCTTGCGAGGTTCTGGCTACACCTTC. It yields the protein CASSLRGSGYTF.

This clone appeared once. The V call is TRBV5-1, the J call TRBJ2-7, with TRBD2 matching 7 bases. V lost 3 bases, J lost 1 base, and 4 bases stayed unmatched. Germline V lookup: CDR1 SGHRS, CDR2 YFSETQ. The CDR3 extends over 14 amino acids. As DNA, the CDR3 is TGCGCCAGCAGCTGGACTAGTTGGTCCTACGAGCAGTACTTC. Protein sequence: CASSWTSWSYEQYF. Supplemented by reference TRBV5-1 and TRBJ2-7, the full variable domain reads KAGVTQTPRYLIKTRGQQVTLSCSPISGHRSVSWYQQTPGQGLQFLFEYFSETQRNKGNFPGRFSGRQFSNSRSEMNVSTLELGDSALYLCASSWTSWSYEQYFGPGTRLTVT.

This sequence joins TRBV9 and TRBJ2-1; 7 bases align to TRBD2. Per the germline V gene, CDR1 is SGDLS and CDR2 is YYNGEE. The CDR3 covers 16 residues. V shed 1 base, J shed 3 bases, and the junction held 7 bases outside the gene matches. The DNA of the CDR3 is TGTGCCAGCAGCGTAAGACTAGCAGCAGGCTACAATGAGCAGTTCTTC. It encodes CASSVRLAAGYNEQFF.

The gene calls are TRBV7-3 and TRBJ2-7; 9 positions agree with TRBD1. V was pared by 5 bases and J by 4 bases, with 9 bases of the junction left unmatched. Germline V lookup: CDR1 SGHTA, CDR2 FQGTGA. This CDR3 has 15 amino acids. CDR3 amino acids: CASSETGTGLYEQYF. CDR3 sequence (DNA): TGTGCCAGCAGCGAAACCGGGACAGGGCTTTACGAGCAGTACTTC.

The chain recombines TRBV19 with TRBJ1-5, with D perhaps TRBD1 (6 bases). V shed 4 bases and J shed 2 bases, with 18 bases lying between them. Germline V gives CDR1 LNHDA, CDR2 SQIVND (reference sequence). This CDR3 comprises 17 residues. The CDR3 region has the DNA TGTGCCAGTAGTAAAAAAACGACAGGTTGGGGCAATCAGCCCCAGCATTTT. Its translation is CASSKKTTGWGNQPQHF.

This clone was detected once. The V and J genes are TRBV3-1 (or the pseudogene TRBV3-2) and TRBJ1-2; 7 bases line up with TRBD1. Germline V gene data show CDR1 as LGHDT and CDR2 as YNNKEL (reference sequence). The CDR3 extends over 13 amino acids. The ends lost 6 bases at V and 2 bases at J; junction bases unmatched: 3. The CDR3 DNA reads TGTGCCAGCAGTTTGGACAGGAACTATGGCTACACCTTC. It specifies CASSLDRNYGYTF.

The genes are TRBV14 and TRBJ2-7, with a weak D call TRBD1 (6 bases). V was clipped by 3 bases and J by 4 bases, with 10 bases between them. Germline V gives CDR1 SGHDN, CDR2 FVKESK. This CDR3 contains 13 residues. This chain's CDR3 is CASSHRQGYEQYF. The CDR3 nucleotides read TGTGCCAGCAGCCATCGCCAGGGGTACGAGCAGTACTTC. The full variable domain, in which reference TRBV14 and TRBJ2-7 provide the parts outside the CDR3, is EAGVTQFPSHSVIEKGQTVTLRCDPISGHDNLYWYRRVMGKEIKFLLHFVKESKQDESGMPNNRFLAERTGGTYSTLKVQPAELEDSGVYFCASSHRQGYEQYFGPGTRLTVT.

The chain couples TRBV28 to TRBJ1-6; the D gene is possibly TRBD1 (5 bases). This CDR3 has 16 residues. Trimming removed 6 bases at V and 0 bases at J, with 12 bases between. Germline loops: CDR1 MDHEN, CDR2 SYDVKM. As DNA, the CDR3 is TGTGCCAGCAGCACCGACAGAGTCTCCTATAATTCACCCCTCCACTTT. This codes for CASSTDRVSYNSPLHF. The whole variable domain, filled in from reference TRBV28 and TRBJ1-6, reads DVKVTQSSRYLVKRTGEKVFLECVQDMDHENMFWYRQDPGLGLRLIYFSYDVKMKEKGDIPEGYSVSREKKERFSLILESASTNQTSMYLCASSTDRVSYNSPLHFGNGTRLTVT.

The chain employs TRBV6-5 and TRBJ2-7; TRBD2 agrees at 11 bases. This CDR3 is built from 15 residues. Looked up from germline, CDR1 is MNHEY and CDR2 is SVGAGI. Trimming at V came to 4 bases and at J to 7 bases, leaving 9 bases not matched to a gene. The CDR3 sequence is CASSSAPGTSGEQYF. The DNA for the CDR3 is TGTGCCAGCAGTTCGGCCCCCGGGACTAGCGGAGAGCAGTACTTC.

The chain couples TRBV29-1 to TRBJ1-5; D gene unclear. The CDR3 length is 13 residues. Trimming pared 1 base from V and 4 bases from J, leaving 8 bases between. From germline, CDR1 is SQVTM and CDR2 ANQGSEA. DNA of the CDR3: TGCAGCGTTGAAGGAGGGAAGAATCAGCCCCAGCATTTT. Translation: CSVEGGKNQPQHF.

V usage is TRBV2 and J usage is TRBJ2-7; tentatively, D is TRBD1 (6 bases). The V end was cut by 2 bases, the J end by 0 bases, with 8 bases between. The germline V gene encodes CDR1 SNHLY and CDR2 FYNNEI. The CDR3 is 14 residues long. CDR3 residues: CASSESGVSYEQYF. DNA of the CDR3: TGTGCCAGCAGTGAATCAGGGGTCTCCTACGAGCAGTACTTC.

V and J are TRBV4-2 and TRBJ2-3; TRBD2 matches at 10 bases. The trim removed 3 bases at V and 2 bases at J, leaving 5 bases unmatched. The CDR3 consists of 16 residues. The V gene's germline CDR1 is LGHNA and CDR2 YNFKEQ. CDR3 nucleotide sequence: TGTGCCAGCAGCCAGGCAACTAGCGGGAACACAGATACGCAGTATTTT. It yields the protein CASSQATSGNTDTQYF.

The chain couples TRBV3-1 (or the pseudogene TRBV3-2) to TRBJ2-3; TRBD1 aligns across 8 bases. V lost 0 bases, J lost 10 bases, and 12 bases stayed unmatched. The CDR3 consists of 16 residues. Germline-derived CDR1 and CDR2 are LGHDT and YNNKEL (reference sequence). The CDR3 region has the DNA TGTGCCAGCAGCCAAGATGGGGCAGGGGGCGCGGATCCGCAGTATTTT. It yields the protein CASSQDGAGGADPQYF.

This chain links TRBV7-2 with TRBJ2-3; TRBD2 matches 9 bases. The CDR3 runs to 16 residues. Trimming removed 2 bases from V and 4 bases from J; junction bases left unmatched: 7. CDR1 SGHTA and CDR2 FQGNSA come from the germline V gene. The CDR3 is CASSLWREGRPDTQYF. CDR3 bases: TGTGCCAGCAGCTTATGGCGGGAGGGCCGGCCAGATACGCAGTATTTT.

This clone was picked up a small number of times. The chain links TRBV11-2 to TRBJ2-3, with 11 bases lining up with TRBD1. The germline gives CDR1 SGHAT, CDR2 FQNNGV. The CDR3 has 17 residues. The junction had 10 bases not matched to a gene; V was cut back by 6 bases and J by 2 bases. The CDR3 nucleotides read TGTGCCAGCAGAGGGACAGGGGGGCGACTACTCACAGATACGCAGTATTTT. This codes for CASRGTGGRLLTDTQYF.